Listed below are T cell receptor beta chains from one sample, sequenced in a study of beta chain features in type 1 diabetes. Profiled with immunoSEQ multiplex PCR; TCRdb holds only in-frame clones, not every one. The sample shows 120,000 or so clones, less than 20% of them seen only once. Sequencing input: central memory CD4+ T cells from blood. The source of these receptors is a man younger than 45 with type 1 diabetes. CDR3s include the opening cysteine and the closing phenylalanine or tryptophan. Each record gives: V gene, CDR3 length, J gene, clone size, D gene, CDR3 protein, CDR3 DNA. A D gene is named only where the DNA matches it firmly. The size field is filled for only some rows; it gives once, few, many or a size class.

TRBV18	15	TRBJ2-7	many	-	CASSNGIGTGDVQYF	TGTGCCAGCTCAAACGGGATTGGGACGGGGGACGTGCAGTACTTC
TRBV7-9	15	TRBJ1-3	many	TRBD1	CASSQPTGSGNTIYF	TGTGCCAGCAGCCAACCGACAGGGTCTGGAAACACCATATATTTT
TRBV18	14	TRBJ2-7	many	-	CASSIIGQKHEQYF	TGTGCCAGCTCAATTATTGGACAGAAGCACGAGCAGTACTTC
TRBV6-1	16	TRBJ2-7	-	TRBD1	CASSGYLKGTVYEQYF	TGTGCCAGCAGTGGCTACCTTAAGGGGACAGTGTACGAGCAGTACTTC
TRBV28	13	TRBJ1-5	-	-	CASKGGSNQPQHF	TGTGCCAGCAAGGGCGGGAGCAATCAGCCCCAGCATTTT
TRBV29-1	14	TRBJ2-7	few	-	CSVEGAGVLSEQYF	TGCAGCGTTGAAGGGGCAGGGGTCTTGAGCGAGCAGTACTTC
TRBV2	11	TRBJ2-1	-	-	CASSRDSDEFF	TGTGCCAGCAGTCGGGACTCTGATGAGTTCTTC
TRBV11-2	13	TRBJ1-5	-	TRBD1	CASSLQGDQPQHF	TGTGCCAGCAGCTTACAGGGGGATCAGCCCCAGCATTTT
TRBV5-1	14	TRBJ2-3	-	-	CASSPGWGTDTQYF	TGCGCCAGCAGCCCCGGTTGGGGCACAGATACGCAGTATTTT
TRBV4-3	15	TRBJ1-6	many	-	CASSVRQIGNSPLHF	TGCGCCAGTTCCGTTAGACAGATAGGCAATTCACCCCTCCACTTT
TRBV27	15	TRBJ2-6	many	-	CASSMIQTGANVLTF	TGTGCCAGCAGTATGATACAGACTGGGGCCAACGTCCTGACTTTC
TRBV7-2	13	TRBJ2-7	few	-	CASSLARGGEQYF	TGTGCCAGCAGCTTAGCGCGAGGCGGTGAGCAGTACTTC
TRBV14	17	TRBJ2-5	many	-	CASSQAPYWGSEETQYF	TGTGCCAGCAGCCAAGCCCCCTATTGGGGGTCGGAAGAGACCCAGTACTTC
TRBV30	10	TRBJ2-7	few	TRBD2	CAGGEYEQYF	TGTGCCGGGGGGGAATACGAGCAGTACTTC
TRBV7-9	14	TRBJ1-1	few	-	CASSLLQGNTEAFF	TGTGCCAGCAGCTTGCTACAGGGGAACACTGAAGCTTTCTTT
TRBV7-2	14	TRBJ2-7	-	-	CASSFGTLSYEQYF	TGTGCCAGCAGCTTCGGGACTTTATCCTACGAGCAGTACTTC
TRBV7-3	17	TRBJ2-3	few	TRBD2	CASSLGTTGTSTDTQYF	TGTGCCAGCAGCTTAGGGACTACCGGGACTAGCACAGATACGCAGTATTTT
TRBV4-3	17	TRBJ1-4	few	-	CASSQVPLAATNEKLFF	TGCGCCAGCAGCCAAGTACCTTTGGCAGCAACTAATGAAAAACTGTTTTTT
TRBV19	15	TRBJ2-1	-	TRBD2	CASSKERGGYYEQFF	TGTGCCAGTAGTAAGGAGCGGGGGGGATATTATGAGCAGTTCTTC
TRBV25-1	13	TRBJ2-3	many	-	CASSRVGPDTQYF	TGTGCCAGCAGTAGAGTCGGCCCAGATACGCAGTATTTT
TRBV10-3	16	TRBJ2-1	-	-	CAISEFVQGVGNEQFF	TGTGCCATCAGTGAGTTTGTTCAGGGAGTCGGCAATGAGCAGTTCTTC
TRBV7-2	14	TRBJ1-2	-	-	CASSLEADLYGYTF	TGTGCCAGCAGCTTAGAGGCAGACCTCTATGGCTACACCTTC
TRBV2	14	TRBJ1-1	few	-	CASTKTGRSTEAFF	TGTGCCAGCACCAAAACAGGGAGGAGCACTGAAGCTTTCTTT
TRBV20-1	11	TRBJ2-3	few	-	CSARVGNTQYF	TGCAGTGCTAGAGTCGGGAATACGCAGTATTTT
TRBV7-8	15	TRBJ2-3	-	-	CASSLGGFSTDTQYF	TGTGCCAGCAGCTTAGGCGGCTTTAGCACAGATACGCAGTATTTT
TRBV4-2	17	TRBJ2-2	few	-	CASSPLMGRTNTGELFF	TGTGCCAGCAGCCCTCTGATGGGCAGGACGAACACCGGGGAGCTGTTTTTT
TRBV15	13	TRBJ2-5	few	-	CATSRQGRETQYF	TGTGCCACCAGCAGACAGGGTAGGGAGACCCAGTACTTC